A selection of T cell receptor beta chains follows, all from one sample in a study of graft-versus-host responses after intestinal transplantation. The protocol was immunoSEQ multiplex PCR, while the TCRdb copy is restricted to in-frame clones and leaves out a portion. The sample records 15,000 to 20,000 clones, about two fifths being singletons. The starting material was alloreactive CD4+ T cells from a mixed lymphocyte reaction culture, obtained before intestinal transplant. These receptors were collected from a human patient who received an intestinal transplant. Both conserved end residues are part of each CDR3. D genes are given only for firm matches. Clone size is stated in some rows and not others, as once, few, many or a class when expanded.

v_gene: TRBV20-1
j_gene: TRBJ2-3
abundance: .
d_gene: .
CDR3aa: CSARAGDTQYF
CDR3nt: TGCAGTGCTCGCGCGGGGGATACGCAGTATTTT

v_gene: TRBV29-1
j_gene: TRBJ1-1
abundance: few
d_gene: TRBD1
CDR3aa: CSVSDRVDTEAFF
CDR3nt: TGCAGCGTCTCGGACAGGGTGGACACTGAAGCTTTCTTT

v_gene: TRBV5-4
j_gene: TRBJ1-5
abundance: few
d_gene: .
CDR3aa: CASSLGYNQPQHF
CDR3nt: TGTGCCAGCAGCTTGGGCTACAATCAGCCCCAGCATTTT

v_gene: TRBV7-2
j_gene: TRBJ2-3
abundance: .
d_gene: TRBD2
CDR3aa: CASSFGGARTDTQYF
CDR3nt: TGTGCCAGCAGCTTCGGGGGGGCCCGCACAGATACGCAGTATTTT

v_gene: TRBV5-1
j_gene: TRBJ2-3
abundance: .
d_gene: TRBD2
CDR3aa: CASSSSGGAPDTQYF
CDR3nt: TGCGCCAGCAGCTCTAGCGGGGGGGCCCCAGATACGCAGTATTTT

v_gene: TRBV9
j_gene: TRBJ2-1
abundance: few
d_gene: .
CDR3aa: CASSVVGEDNEQFF
CDR3nt: TGTGCCAGCAGCGTAGTCGGGGAAGACAATGAGCAGTTCTTC

v_gene: TRBV14
j_gene: TRBJ2-7
abundance: .
d_gene: .
CDR3aa: CASSRGEAAVGSEQYF
CDR3nt: TGTGCCAGCAGCCGCGGAGAAGCAGCGGTGGGGAGCGAGCAGTACTTC

v_gene: TRBV4-1
j_gene: TRBJ2-5
abundance: .
d_gene: .
CDR3aa: CASSQVDGETQYF
CDR3nt: TGCGCCAGCAGCCAAGTTGATGGAGAGACCCAGTACTTC

v_gene: TRBV5-1
j_gene: TRBJ1-2
abundance: few
d_gene: .
CDR3aa: CASSPSGRGYGYTF
CDR3nt: TGCGCCAGCAGCCCAAGCGGGAGAGGGTATGGCTACACCTTC

v_gene: TRBV11-3
j_gene: TRBJ1-2
abundance: .
d_gene: .
CDR3aa: CASSVRARLGYTF
CDR3nt: TGTGCCAGCAGCGTCCGGGCCAGACTCGGCTACACCTTC

v_gene: TRBV7-8
j_gene: TRBJ2-1
abundance: few
d_gene: TRBD2
CDR3aa: CASSLALAGGQNEQFF
CDR3nt: TGTGCCAGCAGCTTAGCGCTAGCGGGGGGGCAGAATGAGCAGTTCTTC

v_gene: TRBV19
j_gene: TRBJ1-5
abundance: medium-sized
d_gene: .
CDR3aa: CASSIDRGFGNQPQHF
CDR3nt: TGTGCCAGTAGTATAGATCGGGGATTTGGCAATCAGCCCCAGCATTTT

v_gene: TRBV7-6
j_gene: TRBJ2-1
abundance: .
d_gene: .
CDR3aa: CASSLAGTRVSTAKFF
CDR3nt: TGTGCCAGCAGCTTAGCCGGGACAAGAGTAAGCACTGCAAAGTTCTTC

v_gene: TRBV5-8
j_gene: TRBJ1-5
abundance: few
d_gene: .
CDR3aa: CASSSPFRVGQPQHF
CDR3nt: TGTGCCAGCAGCTCCCCGTTCAGGGTGGGCCAGCCCCAGCATTTT

v_gene: TRBV13
j_gene: TRBJ2-2
abundance: few
d_gene: TRBD1
CDR3aa: CASSSRTGAVAGELFF
CDR3nt: TGTGCCAGCAGCTCCCGGACAGGGGCGGTGGCCGGGGAGCTGTTTTTT

v_gene: TRBV2
j_gene: TRBJ1-5
abundance: .
d_gene: TRBD1
CDR3aa: CASRRDRTVGGNQPQHF
CDR3nt: TGTGCCAGCAGACGGGACAGGACGGTGGGAGGCAATCAGCCCCAGCATTTT

v_gene: TRBV11-3
j_gene: TRBJ2-3
abundance: .
d_gene: TRBD2
CDR3aa: CASSPTSGGATQYF
CDR3nt: TGTGCCAGCAGCCCGACTAGCGGGGGAGCTACGCAGTATTTT

v_gene: TRBV5-1
j_gene: TRBJ1-1
abundance: few
d_gene: .
CDR3aa: CASSPSTVNTEAFF
CDR3nt: TGCGCCAGCAGCCCCTCGACGGTGAACACTGAAGCTTTCTTT

v_gene: TRBV11-3
j_gene: TRBJ2-5
abundance: .
d_gene: TRBD1
CDR3aa: CASSSGQGETQYF
CDR3nt: TGTGCCAGCAGCTCGGGACAGGGGGAGACCCAGTACTTC

v_gene: TRBV7-2
j_gene: TRBJ2-7
abundance: few
d_gene: .
CDR3aa: CASSPRRSEQYF
CDR3nt: TGTGCCAGCAGCCCCCGGCGGAGCGAGCAGTACTTC

v_gene: TRBV5-1
j_gene: TRBJ1-5
abundance: .
d_gene: TRBD1
CDR3aa: CASSSGQGNQPQHF
CDR3nt: TGCGCCAGCAGCTCGGGACAGGGAAACCAGCCCCAGCATTTT

v_gene: TRBV7-2
j_gene: TRBJ2-7
abundance: .
d_gene: .
CDR3aa: CASREGYEQYF
CDR3nt: TGTGCCAGCAGGGAGGGGTACGAGCAGTACTTC

v_gene: TRBV27
j_gene: TRBJ2-3
abundance: .
d_gene: TRBD1
CDR3aa: CASSLVRGTGFTDTQYF
CDR3nt: TGTGCCAGCAGTTTAGTCCGTGGGACAGGATTCACAGATACGCAGTATTTT

v_gene: TRBV4-2
j_gene: TRBJ2-2
abundance: few
d_gene: TRBD2
CDR3aa: CASSLRGGLRTGELFF
CDR3nt: TGTGCCAGCAGCCTACGGGGGGGCTTGCGTACCGGGGAGCTGTTTTTT

v_gene: TRBV9
j_gene: TRBJ2-7
abundance: .
d_gene: .
CDR3aa: CASSVDLDPTYEQYF
CDR3nt: TGTGCCAGCAGCGTAGACCTCGACCCAACCTACGAGCAGTACTTC

v_gene: TRBV11-2
j_gene: TRBJ2-2
abundance: few
d_gene: .
CDR3aa: CASSTPSIVDTGELFF
CDR3nt: TGTGCCAGCAGCACCCCAAGCATCGTTGACACCGGGGAGCTGTTTTTT

v_gene: TRBV18
j_gene: TRBJ2-7
abundance: .
d_gene: .
CDR3aa: CASSLSGRFYEQYF
CDR3nt: TGTGCCAGCTCCCTAAGCGGCAGGTTCTACGAGCAGTACTTC

v_gene: TRBV11-3
j_gene: TRBJ2-3
abundance: few
d_gene: .
CDR3aa: CASSLDTDTQYF
CDR3nt: TGTGCCAGCAGCTTAGACACAGATACGCAGTATTTT

v_gene: TRBV2
j_gene: TRBJ1-6
abundance: .
d_gene: .
CDR3aa: CASKISAGLLRDNSPLHF
CDR3nt: TGTGCCAGCAAAATTTCGGCAGGGCTTCTGAGGGATAATTCACCCCTCCACTTT

v_gene: TRBV7-3
j_gene: TRBJ2-1
abundance: .
d_gene: TRBD2
CDR3aa: CASSIAGGPHNEQFF
CDR3nt: TGTGCCAGCAGCATAGCGGGGGGGCCCCACAATGAGCAGTTCTTC

v_gene: TRBV6-1
j_gene: TRBJ1-6
abundance: .
d_gene: .
CDR3aa: CASSERGGLSSYNSPLHF
CDR3nt: TGTGCCAGCAGTGAGCGGGGGGGCCTCAGCTCCTATAATTCACCCCTCCACTTT

v_gene: TRBV19
j_gene: TRBJ1-5
abundance: medium-sized
d_gene: .
CDR3aa: CASSMSRGTNQPQHF
CDR3nt: TGTGCCAGTAGTATGTCTCGGGGGACTAATCAGCCCCAGCATTTT

v_gene: TRBV7-8
j_gene: TRBJ1-6
abundance: few
d_gene: TRBD1
CDR3aa: CASSFAGTGWSPLHF
CDR3nt: TGTGCCAGCAGCTTCGCCGGGACAGGGTGGTCACCCCTCCACTTT